Reported below is one TCR beta chain. The antigen is undetermined. TCRdb called the 5' RACE reads again in MiXCR, with one record for every CDR3 protein. There are 250,000 to 300,000 distinct CDR3 sequences in the sample; approximately 5.2% occur only once, and approximately 3.5% lies in the top ten. This entry comes from a study of T cells after yellow fever vaccination. Trimming shortened V by 5 bases and J by 1 base, and 13 bases separated the two germline ends. The CDR3 has 14 amino acids. Germline V lookup: CDR1 DFQATT, CDR2 SNEGSKA (reference sequence). Study observations and caveats: Highly abundant clonotypes carried over from the bulk population could end up in FACS-sorted repertoires as contaminants. Shared CD4/CD8 clonotypes were a small share, likely from convergent recombination.

V and J are TRBV20-1 and TRBJ2-3; a possible D gene is TRBD1 (5 bases). Here the sequenced sample was CD4+ T cells sorted from PBMCs, taken on the day of the yellow fever booster vaccination. The clonotype originates from a man aged 18 to 30 who received the YFV17D yellow fever vaccine. Here the CDR3 DNA reads TGCAGTGCTGATCCCCAGGGCCGCACAGATACGCAGTATTTT. This codes for CSADPQGRTDTQYF.